This TCR beta chain was sequenced in a study of cytotoxic CD8 clonotypes in ibrutinib-treated CLL. Turning to the study itself: The study recorded mean values of almost 260,000 productive templates and under 100,000 productive rearrangements per sample. Study outcomes and limitations: Clonotypes that were public were uncommon, and they contracted or stayed stable on treatment. An increase in clonality occurred at ibrutinib response, followed by a return toward baseline at progression. Relative to age-matched healthy donors, clonality at baseline was higher, and it tracked circulating CD8+ T-cell counts.

In its sample, this clone was seen a few times. Its antigen is undetermined. Method: immunoSEQ multiplex PCR; TCRdb's copy keeps in-frame clones and lacks some. The table has more than 150,000 clones, around 70% seen once. The receptor comes from a human donor with chronic lymphocytic leukemia. The specimen was PBMCs, collected after 24 months of ibrutinib treatment.

The CDR3 DNA reads as TGTGCCAGCAGCGCCCGGAGGGCAGATACGCAGTATTTT. Amino acids: CASSARRADTQYF. The chain links TRBV5-4 to TRBJ2-3; weak D call: TRBD2 (6 bases). CDR3 length: 13 amino acids. Germline CDR1 is SGHNT and CDR2 is YYREEE (reference sequence). Trimming removed 4 bases at V and 4 bases at J, with 10 bases between.